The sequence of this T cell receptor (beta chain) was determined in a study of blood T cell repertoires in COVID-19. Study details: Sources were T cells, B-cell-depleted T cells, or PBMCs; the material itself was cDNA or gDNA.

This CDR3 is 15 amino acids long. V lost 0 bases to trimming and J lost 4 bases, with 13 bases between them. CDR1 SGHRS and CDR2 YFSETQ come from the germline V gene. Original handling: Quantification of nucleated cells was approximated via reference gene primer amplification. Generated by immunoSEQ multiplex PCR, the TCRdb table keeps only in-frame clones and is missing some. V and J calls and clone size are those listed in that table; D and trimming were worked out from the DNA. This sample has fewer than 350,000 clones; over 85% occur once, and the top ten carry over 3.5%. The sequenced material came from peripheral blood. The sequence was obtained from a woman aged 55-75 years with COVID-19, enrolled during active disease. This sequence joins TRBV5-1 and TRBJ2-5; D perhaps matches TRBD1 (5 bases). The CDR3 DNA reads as TGCGCCAGCAGCTTGGGTGACAGAAGGACAGAGACCCAGTACTTC. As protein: CASSLGDRRTETQYF. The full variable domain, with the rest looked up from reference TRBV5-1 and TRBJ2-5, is KAGVTQTPRYLIKTRGQQVTLSCSPISGHRSVSWYQQTPGQGLQFLFEYFSETQRNKGNFPGRFSGRQFSNSRSEMNVSTLELGDSALYLCASSLGDRRTETQYFGPGTRLLVL.